The sequence of this TCR beta chain was determined in a study of cytomegalovirus exposure and HLA in healthy donors (dated 2017 in TCRdb). Looking at the study overall: An earlier analysis of 587 of the donors reported approximately 290 Gb of sequence data and roughly 110 million unique TCR beta sequences from some 180 million T cells. Typing coverage differed by locus: A, B, C, DRB1 and DQB1 were typed in roughly 629-640 donors, DQA1 in roughly 500, DPA1 in around 580, and DPB1 in just under 480. Of the 350 to 450 genotyped donors, 65% to 90% fell in the genetic ancestry cluster associated with self-reported Caucasian donors. Roughly 290 gigabases of sequencing data and 91 million or so unique TCR sequences made up an early release that covered approximately 700 HLA-typed donors. The study combined high-throughput TCR immunosequencing, statistical association of individual TCRs with disease status, and machine learning to predict cytomegalovirus infection status. Donor age, sex, ethnicity and CMV serostatus were collected together with the repertoire data. An earlier analysis of some 500 of the donors applied high-throughput TCR beta sequencing to assess whether each TCR beta V gene segment acted as functional or pseudogenic. Every discovery cohort repertoire had been produced on one sequencing platform. The study used immunosequencing to profile the T cell repertoires of 670 or so subjects and linked those repertoires to cytomegalovirus serostatus. Along with the roughly 670-subject first cohort, a separate validation cohort of over a hundred different subjects was used. Rather than drawing on any new phenotypic data, the later analysis identified candidate immune exposures from TCR beta sequences and the way those sequences occurred across donors. The study aimed to test whether signatures of past pathogen exposure could be identified by cataloging public T cell receptors. A later genetic analysis took genome-wide SNP genotypes for about 55% of the 666 donors and used that subset as a discovery cohort. Among over 350 genotyped donors of the cohort, an average of roughly 240,000 unique TCR beta nucleotide sequences were sequenced per donor, roughly a sixth of them non-productive. HLA typing included class I and class II loci at four-digit resolution. To study patterns of TCR occurrence, a later analysis re-analyzed previously published TCR beta repertoires from 666 donors and added high-resolution HLA genotyping. Because of strong linkage in the cohort, roughly five DR-DQ haplotypes were treated as single units for association and clustering. The research as a whole found: In a later genetic analysis, a missense DCLRE1C variant was associated with V-gene and J-gene trimming of TCR beta chains, and the association was replicated in an independent cohort. The presence/absence analyses assumed that sequencing depth was roughly uniform across donors, and that assumption may not be true. Most CMV-associated TCR beta chains appeared to be HLA-restricted in a later analysis, and the HLA associations seemed to be driven largely by CMV exposure. In an earlier analysis of more than 450 of the donors, most TCR beta V segments were observed in productive rearrangements about 87% or about 30% of the time, broadly matching IMGT annotations. The authors suggested that the approach could potentially be generalized to other disease states and immunological phenotypes. A further reported finding was that TCR beta sequences accurately predicted the HLA-A and HLA-B alleles for most subjects in the first cohort. Because HLA typing was missing for some donors at each locus, association tests included only the typed subset. A cluster of highly shared sequence variants was judged likely to represent a technical artifact of the sequencing pipeline. The 87-base-pair reads could not distinguish some IMGT-functional V segments, including TRBV6-2 and TRBV6-3, so those segments were excluded. In this cohort, only TCR beta chains were sequenced, and detectable features were limited by the absence of alpha or paired-chain data. A later analysis associated about 17,000 TCR beta sequences with specific HLA alleles at a false discovery rate of 0.05. Across donors, most TCR sequences were observed very rarely, whereas some public TCRs were present in many individuals. The study gave a list of about 150 TCR beta chains associated with cytomegalovirus. Strong co-occurrence of HLA alleles, especially DR and DQ, made assigning TCR associations to individual alleles difficult. According to a later genetic analysis, donors in an Asian-associated ancestry cluster had fewer N-insertions in productive TCRs than the approximately 690-donor mean. The classifier was reported to diagnose cytomegalovirus status with high specificity and sensitivity in both the original and validation cohorts. Immune exposure information for the cohort was limited to CMV serostatus. Linkage disequilibrium might explain the correlated functional status among segregating V segments, but an unknown experimental factor could not be excluded. Three of the identified cytomegalovirus-associated TCR beta chains were confirmed in vitro to be specific for cytomegalovirus antigens. According to a later analysis, parvovirus B19, influenza, CMV and Epstein-Barr virus appeared linked to several top co-occurrence clusters. In a later analysis, TCR association rates were found to vary across HLA loci, with the most associated TCRs seen for DRB1 alleles and the fewest for HLA-C alleles. A later analysis found that HLA-associated TCR beta chains were more clonally expanded and had lower generation probabilities than equally common non-associated chains. Because counts were too low, about 17 rarely observed V segments, including chromosome 9 orphons, were excluded from the earlier analysis of 587 of the donors.

Notes on this clone: The target of this receptor is not known. No much larger clonotype is one base removed from it; base qualities were not supplied.

The cohort consisted of hundreds of healthy bone marrow donors. At the time of sampling, all cohort members were nominally healthy, though unrecorded immune exposures were likely present. The donor was CMV seropositive and was included in the group of approximately 300 seropositive cohort members. A peripheral blood sample was collected from each donor, and TCR beta sequencing was performed on peripheral blood mononuclear cells. Genomic DNA extraction from the blood cell samples was performed with the Qiagen DNeasy Blood Extraction Kit. Library prep was done by the immunoSEQ multiplex PCR assay. The multiplex PCR relied on a mix of 60 forward primers for TCR Vbeta segments and 13 reverse primers for TCR Jbeta segments. A multiplex PCR assay on genomic DNA amplified the CDR3 region of rearranged TCR beta genes. The Illumina HiSeq System was used to sequence the amplified TCR beta libraries as 87-base-pair reads. For the original study's pipeline: In a later analysis, tens of millions of unique TCR beta chains were counted across the 500 to 850 repertoires, and approximately 9.9 million of these chains were shared by at least two donors. Raw reads were error-corrected and collapsed into unique sequences by a nearest-neighbor algorithm in which closely related sequences were merged to remove PCR and sequencing errors. CDR3 sequences were aligned to IMGT reference sequences to assign V, D and J gene segments. For a sequence to be retained, at least a six-nucleotide match to both a V gene segment and a J gene segment was required. Rearrangements were classified as productive when the CDR3 lacked stop codons and remained in frame with V and J, and all other rearrangements were classified as non-productive. Following IMGT convention, CDR3 was defined as the stretch from the second conserved V-encoded cysteine up to the conserved J-encoded phenylalanine. The earlier analysis of 550 to 650 of the donors excluded any sequence lacking an unambiguous match to a single V gene segment. In an earlier analysis of a few hundred of the donors, V segments were called functional above 56.7% productive rearrangements and were called segregating when the between-donor standard deviation exceeded 5%. To diagnose cytomegalovirus status from the catalog of TCR beta chain sequences, a statistical classification framework was built. In a later analysis, TCR nucleotide sequences were compared against IMGT/GENE-DB human TR gene sequences so that V and J genes could be assigned. The TCRdist pipeline was used in a later analysis to assign CDR3 sequences and most-parsimonious VDJ recombination scenarios. In a later analysis, every TCR beta chain was defined by the combination of its CDR3 amino acid sequence and its V-gene family, and reads without a unique V-gene family were dropped. To address suspected cross-contamination and a sequencing artifact, a later analysis removed a few hundred highly shared, low-generation-probability nucleotide sequences. A later analysis calculated a clonal expansion index for each public chain from normalized within-repertoire ranks of inferred template counts. A later analysis computed generation probabilities with a VDJ recombination model fitted to out-of-frame rearrangements, and checked the results against IGoR. In a later analysis, hypergeometric tests were used to score TCR-TCR, TCR-HLA and TCR-CMV co-occurrence, with a repertoire-size bias correction applied to TCR pairs. False discovery rates were estimated in a later analysis by permuting HLA or CMV assignments 20 times. In a later analysis, co-occurring TCRs were grouped using DBSCAN, with TCRdist sequence similarity added in when clustering inside HLA-allele-positive subsets. Repertoires with fewer than 30,000 or more than 120,000 public chains were left out of co-occurrence clustering, as were a handful of repertoires with anomalous nucleotide sharing. Not all clones reach the TCRdb copy of this immuneACCESS table, which keeps in-frame sequences only. Checked studies attribute under half of the gap to unresolved V genes and leave the rest unexplained. V, J and clone size reflect that table, while D and trimming were determined from the DNA. This sample is represented by more than 150,000 clones; approximately 73% of them were singletons. About 2.5% of the sample is held by the ten biggest clonotypes.

At the junction V is shortened by 5 bases and J by 3 bases, with 12 bases in between. CDR1 and CDR2, looked up from the germline V gene (reference sequence), are SEHNR and FQNEAQ. The CDR3 starts with the cysteine, ends with the phenylalanine, and has 14 residues. The DNA shown is the 42-base CDR3, in frame from base 1. Sequenced material: PBMCs. Recombination connected TRBV7-9 to TRBJ2-3; a tentative D match to TRBD2 spans 6 bases. The receptor's source is a woman in her thirties in good health and CMV-seropositive. The CDR3 corresponds to CASSDAGQTDTQYF. DNA sequence: TGTGCCAGCAGCGACGCGGGGCAGACAGATACGCAGTATTTT.